This T cell receptor (beta chain) was obtained from a study of cytomegalovirus exposure and HLA in healthy donors. In the PCR, 60 Vbeta and 13 Jbeta primers were used. Assay used: immunoSEQ multiplex PCR; TCRdb lists only in-frame clones, some missing. The sample consists of about 150,000 clones, more than 75% of them appearing once. Concerning this clone: Its antigen is unknown.

Study-wide points: Presence/absence analyses treated sequencing depth as roughly uniform across donors.

Sequencing was done on a sample of PBMCs. The TCR comes from a male donor in good health and CMV-seronegative.

The CDR3 bases are TGTGCCAGCAGCGGCACAGGGGGGGGGTCCGGGGAGCTGTTTTTT. It yields the protein CASSGTGGGSGELFF. The chain is built from TRBV9 and TRBJ2-2; TRBD1 is a possible D gene (8 bases). The CDR3 runs 15 residues. V lost 3 bases and J 6 bases, leaving 15 bases between the germline ends. Germline V gene data show CDR1 as SGDLS and CDR2 as YYNGEE.